Following are 17 T cell receptor beta chains from one sample sequenced in a study of T cell responses to AZD1222 COVID-19 vaccine. Only in-frame clones appear in the TCRdb table, and some are missing; sequencing was by immunoSEQ multiplex PCR. The sample shows nearly 110,000 clones, nearly 90% of them seen only once. The material was peripheral blood, obtained 28 days after the second AZD1222 dose. The receptors derive from an adult who received the AZD1222 COVID-19 vaccine.

The rearrangement joins TRBV6-5 to TRBJ2-5; D is unclear. Germline V gene sequence: CDR1 MNHEY, CDR2 SVGAGI. This CDR3 is 11 amino acids long. Trimming removed 4 bases from V and 11 bases from J, with 11 bases in between. CDR3 coding DNA: TGTGCCAGCAGTTGGCTCAGCACTCAGTACTTC. It codes for CASSWLSTQYF.

This chain links TRBV5-1 with TRBJ1-5, with TRBD1 as a possible D gene (6 bases). The CDR3 consists of 15 residues. Between the trimmed V and J ends, which lost 4 bases and 4 bases, there was a span of 15 bases. From germline, CDR1 is SGHRS and CDR2 YFSETQ. CDR3 sequence: CASSPGGGGNQPQHF. CDR3 DNA: TGCGCCAGCAGCCCCGGAGGGGGGGGGAATCAGCCCCAGCATTTT.

The J gene is TRBJ2-3, the V gene TRBV9; TRBD1 matches at 10 bases. Trimming cost V 0 bases and J 2 bases; bases outside gene matches: 9. This CDR3 region has 18 residues. Germline V gene data show CDR1 as SGDLS and CDR2 as YYNGEE. CDR3 sequence reads: CASSVAPTGGSDTDTQYF. The CDR3 region has the DNA TGTGCCAGCAGCGTAGCCCCGACAGGGGGCTCCGACACAGATACGCAGTATTTT.

The gene calls are TRBV20-1 and TRBJ1-1; TRBD1 aligns across 9 bases. V lost 5 bases and J lost 11; bases outside the gene matches: 0. Germline V gene data show CDR1 as DFQATT and CDR2 as SNEGSKA (reference sequence). The CDR3 is made up of 9 amino acids. Here the CDR3 reads CSAGQGAFF. CDR3 DNA sequence: TGCAGTGCTGGACAGGGGGCTTTCTTT.

This chain joins TRBV7-2 and TRBJ2-1, with 12 bases lining up with TRBD2. With 5 bases clipped from V and 10 bases from J, the junction kept 12 bases outside the gene matches. Germline CDR1 is SGHTA and CDR2 is FQGNSA. The CDR3 is 16 residues long. CDR3 nucleotide sequence: TGTGCCAGCAGCCCCGACCGGCTAGCGGGGGGGCGAGAGCAGTTCTTC. This translates into CASSPDRLAGGREQFF.

The DNA of the CDR3 is TGTGCCAGCAGCTCCACACGACAGGGCTGGAACTATGGCTACACCTTC. It codes for CASSSTRQGWNYGYTF. The chain combines TRBV28 with TRBJ1-2, with 7 bases that match TRBD1. The CDR3 is made up of 16 amino acids. CDR1 and CDR2 (germline): MDHEN, SYDVKM. Trimming removed 6 bases from V and 2 bases from J; junction bases left unmatched: 12.

This rearrangement joins TRBV9 to TRBJ1-2; D is unclear. Trimming removed 3 bases from V and 0 bases from J, with 3 bases in between. The CDR3 spans 12 residues. Looked up from germline, CDR1 is SGDLS and CDR2 is YYNGEE. CDR3: CASSETNYGYTF. Written as DNA, the CDR3 is TGTGCCAGCAGCGAGACTAACTATGGCTACACCTTC.

This clone was counted a single time. The J gene is TRBJ1-6, the V gene TRBV7-8; 8 nucleotides line up with TRBD1. The CDR3 contains 17 residues. J lost 7 bases, V lost 5 bases, and 13 bases had no gene match. CDR1 and CDR2 (germline): SGHVS, FQNEAQ. The CDR3 loop reads CASSDRGRQGPNSPLHF. In DNA, the CDR3 is TGTGCCAGCAGCGACAGGGGACGACAGGGGCCGAATTCACCCCTCCACTTT.

As regards this clone: Distinct nucleotide sequences in the sample also encode this CDR3. The rearrangement joins TRBV7-9 to TRBJ2-7; D gene ambiguous. This CDR3 comprises 11 residues. The germline gives CDR1 SEHNR, CDR2 FQNEAQ (reference sequence). V was clipped by 5 bases and J by 1 base, with 3 bases between them. The CDR3 reads CASSLSYEQYF. The CDR3 DNA reads as TGTGCCAGCAGCCTTTCCTACGAGCAGTACTTC.

The chain couples TRBV7-3 to TRBJ2-7; D remains unclear. This CDR3 has 14 residues. Germline lookup yields CDR1 SGHTA and CDR2 FQGTGA. The ends were cut back, 0 bases at V and 2 bases at J, with 8 bases in the middle. CDR3 in amino acids: CASSLTAGTYEQYF. The CDR3 DNA reads as TGTGCCAGCAGCTTAACGGCAGGAACCTACGAGCAGTACTTC.

The V and J genes are TRBV7-9 and TRBJ2-5, with D possibly matching TRBD2 (6 bases). This CDR3 contains 15 residues. Germline lookup yields CDR1 SEHNR and CDR2 FQNEAQ (reference sequence). Trimming left V 5 bases short and J 2 bases short, with 15 bases between. DNA for the CDR3: TGTGCCAGCAGCGGGGGGACTGAAGTACAAGAGACCCAGTACTTC. It is translated as CASSGGTEVQETQYF.

J is TRBJ1-3 and V is TRBV28; D ambiguous. The CDR3 is 14 amino acids. V was trimmed by 3 bases and J by 0 bases, leaving 6 bases between them. Looked up from germline, CDR1 is MDHEN and CDR2 is SYDVKM. This CDR3 reads CASSLGSSGNTIYF. In DNA form, the CDR3 reads TGTGCCAGCAGTTTGGGCAGCTCTGGAAACACCATATATTTT.

The gene calls are TRBV4-2 and TRBJ2-5; TRBD1 aligns across 9 bases. This CDR3 is 15 amino acids long. J gave up 5 bases and V 4 bases, and 8 bases lay outside the gene matches. Germline values: CDR1 LGHNA, CDR2 YNFKEQ. CDR3 DNA: TGTGCCAGCAGCCGGACAGCTGGACAGGGGGAGACCCAGTACTTC. Its protein is CASSRTAGQGETQYF.

The V gene is TRBV11-3, the J gene TRBJ2-3; tentative D call: TRBD1 (6 bases). The CDR3 runs to 14 residues. V was clipped by 5 bases and J by 2 bases, with 11 bases between them. CDR1 is SGHNT and CDR2 is YENEEA in the germline V gene. The chain's CDR3 is CASSAYRDTDTQYF. The CDR3 DNA sequence: TGTGCCAGCAGCGCCTACAGGGACACAGATACGCAGTATTTT.

This rearrangement joins TRBV6-6 to TRBJ1-2, with a possible D match to TRBD1 (5 bases). The V gene lost 2 bases and the J gene lost 7 bases, with 11 bases spanning the gap. This CDR3 spans 13 amino acids. Germline lookup yields CDR1 MNHNY and CDR2 SVGAGI (reference sequence). This CDR3 reads CASSYEGTLGYTF. The DNA for the CDR3 is TGTGCCAGCAGTTACGAAGGGACCCTTGGCTACACCTTC.

The chain recombines TRBV2 with TRBJ2-6; D gene uncertain. This CDR3 has 12 residues. V lost 5 bases to trimming and J lost 1 base, with 0 bases between them. Germline loops: CDR1 SNHLY, CDR2 FYNNEI. CDR3 sequence reads: CASSSGANVLTF. The CDR3 nucleotides read TGTGCCAGCAGTTCTGGGGCCAACGTCCTGACTTTC.

The rearrangement links TRBV6-5 to TRBJ2-7; TRBD1 is a possible D gene (6 bases). The CDR3 sequence is 16 residues long. CDR1 MNHEY and CDR2 SVGAGI come from the germline V gene. V lost 0 bases and J lost 7, with 19 bases in between. CDR3 sequence reads: CASSYSLSEGESEQYF. DNA for the CDR3: TGTGCCAGCAGTTACTCGCTTTCAGAGGGGGAGTCAGAGCAGTACTTC.